This T cell receptor (beta chain) was identified during a study of Ad26.COV2.S vaccination and SARS-CoV-2 variants (TCRdb year 2021). Regarding the complete study: Vaccine-arm donors came from COV1001, a multicentre, randomized, double-blind, placebo-controlled phase I-IIa trial of Ad26.COV2.S in healthy adults. Ad26.COV2.S was administered intramuscularly at a dose of 5x10^10 or 1x10^11 viral particles, either as one shot or as two shots given 56 days apart. TCRbeta repertoire sequencing was used to assess the specificity and breadth of SARS-CoV-2-reactive T cell receptors after Ad26.COV2.S vaccination. A total of 32 samples were included in the TCR-sequenced set, comprising 19 Ad26.COV2.S vaccine recipients, 5 placebo recipients and 8 SARS-CoV-2 convalescent individuals. Trial participants were randomized into five groups of five: low-dose or high-dose Ad26.COV2.S given once or twice, or placebo on both occasions. Investigators did not know the trial group allocation while performing experiments and assessing outcomes. Findings and caveats that apply to the study as a whole: According to the authors, total T cell responses may have been underestimated by the TCR breadth and depth analyses. The study lacked the statistical power to compare responses across vaccine doses or regimens. Higher spike-specific TCR breadth was observed in Ad26.COV2.S recipients than in placebo recipients (P = 0.0014). Vaccine and placebo recipients had comparable non-spike TCR breadth, which fits with the vaccine containing only spike. After vaccination, substantial breadth of spike-specific CD8+ and CD4+ T cell responses was reported.

V gives up 4 bases and J gives up 2 bases, and the segment between their germline ends measures 11 bases. The CDR3, from cysteine to phenylalanine, totals 14 residues. Only the CDR3 DNA is retained, 42 bases long and in frame from the first base. CDR1 and CDR2 were assigned from the germline V gene as SGHTA and FQGNSA. About this clone itself: Its specific antigen is unknown. No clone much larger than this one lies a single base away; base qualities are absent.

In the paper's terms, the treatment or condition label means: around 19 received Ad26.COV2.S at low or high dose, single or two shots; about 5 received placebo; per-sample allocation not given. For vaccine and placebo recipients, the sequenced repertoires came from samples collected on day 63 after the first injection. Between 29 July and 7 August 2020, Cohort 1b enrolled around 24 adults aged 18-55 years at one site in Boston, USA. Ad26.COV2.S was a replication-incompetent adenovirus type 26 vector expressing a prefusion-stabilized SARS-CoV-2 spike protein from the original Wuhan strain. TCRbeta CDR3 regions were sequenced with the immunoSEQ Assay. After extraction, genomic DNA underwent amplification by bias-controlled multiplex PCR, followed by high-throughput sequencing. As for the original processing: To quantify the absolute abundance of every unique TCRbeta CDR3 region, sequences were collapsed and filtered. Usable DNA was measured by amplifying reference genes present in all nucleated cells, and TCRbeta template counts were normalized to that usable DNA to estimate T cell fraction. Repertoire TCRs were annotated as SARS-CoV-2-specific when V gene, CDR3 amino acid sequence and J gene were exactly matched to a known reactive TCR set. The reference SARS-CoV-2 TCR set came from MIRA and was filtered for enrichment in COVID-19-positive ImmuneCODE repertoires, removing public or cross-reactive TCRs. Based on the MIRA antigens, annotated TCRs were further analysed at the level of specific ORF or position within ORF. Depth was the summed frequency of annotated unique rearrangements, while breadth was defined as annotated unique rearrangements over total unique productive rearrangements. Group comparisons of TCR breadth used two-sided Wilcoxon rank-sum tests. Not all clones reach the TCRdb copy of this immuneACCESS table, which keeps in-frame sequences only. Checked studies attribute under half of the gap to unresolved V genes and leave the rest unexplained. Clone size and V and J calls were adopted from that table, with D and trimming inferred from the DNA. For this sample there are a few hundred thousand clones; around 92% appear just once. The ten largest clones add up to around 1.7% of the sample.

The chain was built from TRBV7-2 and TRBJ1-1; a tentative D match to TRBD1 spans 6 bases. Material: peripheral blood, obtained in a trial of Ad26.COV2.S vaccine versus placebo. The TCR was taken from a person between 18 and 65 years old who received the Ad26.COV2.S COVID-19 vaccine or a placebo. The CDR3 protein: CASSSGQLNTEAFF. The DNA reads TGTGCCAGCAGCTCAGGACAGCTTAACACTGAAGCTTTCTTT.